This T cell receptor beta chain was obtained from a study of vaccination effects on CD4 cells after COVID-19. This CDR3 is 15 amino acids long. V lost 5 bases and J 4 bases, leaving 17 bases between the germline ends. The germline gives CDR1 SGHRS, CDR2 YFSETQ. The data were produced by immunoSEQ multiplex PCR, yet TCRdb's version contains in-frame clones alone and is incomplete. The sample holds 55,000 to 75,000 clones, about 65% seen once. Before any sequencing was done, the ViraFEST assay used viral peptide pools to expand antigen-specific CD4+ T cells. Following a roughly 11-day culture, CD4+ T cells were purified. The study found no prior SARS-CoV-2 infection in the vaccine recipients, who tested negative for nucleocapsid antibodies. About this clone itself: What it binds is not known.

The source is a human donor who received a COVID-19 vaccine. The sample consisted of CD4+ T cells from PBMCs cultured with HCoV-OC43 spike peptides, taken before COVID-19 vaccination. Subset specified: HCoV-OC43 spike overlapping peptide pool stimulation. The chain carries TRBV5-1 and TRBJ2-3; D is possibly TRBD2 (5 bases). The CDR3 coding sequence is TGCGCCAGCAGTGATACCGGGGTCCCTCCAGATACGCAGTATTTT. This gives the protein CASSDTGVPPDTQYF.